Reported below is one T cell receptor beta chain. Its binding antigen is unknown. Base qualities are missing; no much larger clone stands one base away. This specimen belongs to a study of shared clonotypes between healthy human individuals (dated by TCRdb to 2020 to 2022). Background on the whole study: A couple of women and three men aged 18 to 49 years were included in the cohort. Per donor, three plates each were used for CD4 naive and CD4 memory, two for CD8 naive, and one for CD8 memory. Blood TCR repertoires of about five healthy adults were deeply sequenced to estimate repertoire size and the extent of clonotype sharing between individuals. To increase sequencing depth and limit assay-specific biases, different laboratories used diverse techniques to prepare libraries and sequence TCR repertoires. Between about 0.9 and 10 billion PBMCs per donor were obtained by leukapheresis.

According to the germline V gene, CDR1 reads SNHLY and CDR2 reads FYNNEI. The junction shows trimming of 4 bases on V and 0 bases on J, and the gene matches do not reach 13 bases of it. The CDR3, cysteine through phenylalanine, is 19 amino acids long. Of the read, only the CDR3 DNA is kept; its 57 bases are in frame from base 1. Using the deep immunoSEQ assay, multiplex PCR amplified TCR CDR3 regions from genomic DNA. Extracted genomic DNA from each cell subset was distributed evenly across all wells of several immunoSEQ 96-well plates, and each plate was treated as a replicate. For sorted subsets, around 0.2 ug of genomic DNA, equivalent to tens of thousands of T cell genomes, went into each replicate PCR. Purified libraries were quantified with a Qubit 3.0 fluorometer, sized on a Bioanalyzer 2100, and re-quantified with the KAPA Library Quantification kit. Every immunoSEQ 96-well plate was sequenced on a separate single-read 150-cycle Illumina NextSeq 550 flow cell. The study's processing was this. Because the immunoSEQ output held only junctional sequences and lacked quality scores, the filtering could not match the filtering applied to full-length reads. Sequences were annotated with PyIR, a Python wrapper for IgBLAST v1.9, using IMGT germline references to assign V/J genes and CDR3. Reads were removed for weak V/J assignments (E-value above 1e-6), missing CDR3, stop codons, out-of-frame junctions, or ambiguous translated residues. V3J clonotypes were defined as sequences sharing an identical inferred V gene, J gene, and CDR3 amino acid sequence. The percentage overlap between two repertoires was calculated by dividing the number of shared unique clonotypes by the size of the smaller repertoire. RTK rarefaction, the Chao1 estimator, and Recon v2.1 estimates of unobserved clonotypes were used to assess repertoire richness. OLGA was used to compute generation probabilities for all TCRbeta clonotypes that the gDNA method yielded from a few donors. TCRdb took this table from immuneACCESS and kept in-frame rearrangements with V and J called. Such tables lack part of the clones; where checked against another copy, unresolved V genes explain under half of the gap, and the rest is unexplained. V and J calls and clone size come straight from that table; D and trimming were deduced from the DNA. The sample table contains 850,000 to 1,200,000 clones; only one count was recorded for around 74% of them. The top ten clonotypes cover 1.4% to 1.5% of the sample.

The donors were healthy, HIV-negative adults with no recently reported acute infections or vaccinations. Every donor was a Caucasian adult residing in Nashville, Tennessee, USA. CD4+ T cells were enriched through magnetic negative selection, after which naive cells were positively selected on CD45RA and the remaining negative fraction served as the memory subset. After blood collection by leukapheresis, PBMCs were isolated using Ficoll-Histopaque density gradient centrifugation and then cryopreserved in the vapor phase of liquid nitrogen. Purity and quantity of every magnetically sorted T cell population were checked by analytical flow cytometry. Each sorted fraction had its genomic DNA isolated and then quantified by UV absorbance on a Nanodrop 2000c. General conclusions and limits of the study: Because the study included a small number of donors, the genetic and exposure-history diversity represented was limited. Sampling was restricted to blood, and TCR repertoires in tissues likely differ from the TCR repertoires found in blood. Pairwise subsampling led to the expectation that sequencing depth would affect the degree of clonotype sharing among donors. Compared with non-shared clonotypes, clonotypes shared by all four sorted-subset donors had higher generation probabilities. Incomplete sequencing was indicated by rarefaction of sorted-subset datasets, despite the large sequencing depth. Naive subsets generally had larger estimated clonotype richness than memory subsets. Across a few donors, approximately 4.9% of naive CD4, roughly 3.5% of naive CD8, under 2.5% of memory CD4, and over 0.35% of memory CD8 clonotypes were shared.

This sequence uses TRBV2 and TRBJ1-2, with 11 middle bases fitting TRBD1. Input material: memory CD4+ T cells sorted from blood. The sample's cell subset or site label, decoded: CD45RA-negative fraction. The clonotype comes from a man aged 18-30 years in good health. The nucleotide sequence reads TGTGCCAGCAGTGTGACAGGACAGGGGGCTTTTCAAGCTAACTATGGCTACACCTTC. Its translation reads: CASSVTGQGAFQANYGYTF.